The sequence of this T cell receptor (beta chain) was determined in a study of cytomegalovirus exposure and HLA in healthy donors. Overall study results and limits: Productive status was seen about 87% or about 30% of the time for most TCR beta V segments in an earlier analysis.

Germline V gene sequence: CDR1 SGHVS, CDR2 FNYEAQ. The V segment lost 5 bases and the J segment 2 bases; nucleotides outside the gene matches: 8. This CDR3 is 16 amino acids long. To note about this clone: Its antigen remains unknown.

It was with 60 Vbeta and 13 Jbeta primers that the PCR ran. TCRdb's copy holds only in-frame clones and misses some; the assay was immunoSEQ multiplex PCR. Of approximately 150,000 clones listed, around 68% are singletons. The chain carries TRBV7-6 and TRBJ2-3, with 9 bases aligning to TRBD2. The clonotype was recovered from a man aged 30 to 39 in good health and CMV-seropositive. Sequences were obtained from PBMCs. As DNA, the CDR3 is TGTGCCAGCAGCCCGTGGGGCGGGAGGGTCACAGATACGCAGTATTTT. Encoded protein: CASSPWGGRVTDTQYF.